This T cell receptor beta chain was identified in a study of beta chain features in type 1 diabetes. General study findings and limits: Amplification by PCR could prefer shorter templates, with the same effect in patients and controls.

This clone was observed a few times. Its specificity is unknown. Based on CD45RO/CCR7/CD25/CD127/CD95/CD27, CD4+ regulatory, stem cell-like memory, naive and central memory cells were sorted. CDR1 is SGHNT, CDR2 YYREEE, per germline (reference sequence). CDR3 length equals 16 residues. Trimming pared 4 bases from V and 3 bases from J, leaving 19 bases between. Isolated RNA was reverse transcribed in full, so expressed TCRB transcripts were sequenced. Libraries were prepared by immunoSEQ multiplex PCR; TCRdb keeps only in-frame clonotypes and omits some of them. The table shows approximately 300,000 clones, with 9.5% to 11% occurring only once.

Sequences were obtained from naive CD4+ T cells from blood. The V call is TRBV5-4, the J call TRBJ2-5; the D is unclear. The clonotype was recovered from a woman in her thirties in good health. The CDR3 nucleotides are TGTGCCAGCAGCATGGAACTAACTTCCTCGGAAGAGACCCAGTACTTC. It translates to CASSMELTSSEETQYF.